This T cell receptor (beta chain) derives from a study of siplizumab effects on memory and regulatory T cells. The length of the CDR3 is 15 residues. Trimming stripped 5 bases from V and 0 bases from J, with 14 bases between. Per the germline V gene, CDR1 is SGHVS and CDR2 is FNYEAQ. Worth noting for this clone: Its target is not known.

General observations from the study: Unstimulated subsets contained matches for only a minor fraction of alloreactive clones. Naive T cells appeared more diverse than memory cells and seemed to be major alloresponse contributors.

Sequencing used immunoSEQ multiplex PCR; TCRdb keeps in-frame clones, though not all of them. Among around 110,000 clones listed, roughly 94% were seen once. The origin of this receptor is a human donor in good health. Sample: non-Treg CD4+ T cells sorted from blood. The chain is built from TRBV7-6 and TRBJ2-7, with D perhaps TRBD2 (7 bases). The CDR3 sequence is CASSPAGANSYEQYF. The CDR3 bases are TGTGCCAGCAGCCCGGCGGGGGCCAACTCCTACGAGCAGTACTTC. Using reference TRBV7-6 and TRBJ2-7 for the parts outside the CDR3, the full variable domain is GAGVSQSPRYKVTKRGQDVALRCDPISGHVSLYWYRQALGQGPEFLTYFNYEAQQDKSGLPNDRFSAERPEGSISTLTIQRTEQRDSAMYRCASSPAGANSYEQYFGPGTRLTVT.